Given below is one T cell receptor beta chain in context. V was shortened by 0 bases and J by 1 base, with 7 bases between the two germline ends. The germline V gene has CDR1 SQVTM and CDR2 ANQGSEA. The CDR3 is 14 amino acids. These data are taken from a study of Ad26.COV2.S vaccination and SARS-CoV-2 variants. Study-level background: Within the COV1001 Ad26.COV2.S trial arm, the donor was enrolled. Ad26.COV2.S, an intramuscular injection, was given once or twice 56 days apart.

As to treatment: roughly 19 received Ad26.COV2.S at low or high dose, single or two shots; roughly 5 received placebo; per-sample allocation not given. On day 63 after the first injection, vaccine and placebo recipients gave samples. Adults aged 18-55 years in Boston included the donor. Data came from immunoSEQ multiplex PCR; TCRdb stores just in-frame clones and leaves some out. The data contain approximately 240,000 clones, 70% to 90% of them seen just once; the ten biggest clones take up 9.5% to 12%. This clonotype was obtained from a person aged 18-65 years who received the Ad26.COV2.S COVID-19 vaccine or a placebo. The genes are TRBV29-1 and TRBJ2-1; no definite D call. The material was peripheral blood, obtained in a trial of Ad26.COV2.S vaccine versus placebo. The CDR3 coding sequence is TGCAGCGTTGAAGATCCCACGTCCTACAATGAGCAGTTCTTC. This gives the protein CSVEDPTSYNEQFF.